This is a list of T cell receptor beta chains from one sample in a study of cytomegalovirus exposure and HLA in healthy donors. Measured with immunoSEQ multiplex PCR; TCRdb has only the in-frame clones, and not every one. The repertoire holds tens of thousands of clones, with approximately 95% as singletons. Sequenced sample: PBMCs. The receptor set was obtained from a man between 18 and 29 years old in good health and CMV-seropositive. Both conserved end residues are part of each CDR3. The D gene is left open where the match is weak. Only some rows state a clone size, as once, few, many or a class for expanded clones.

TRBV19	NA	TRBJ2-1	15	TRBD2	TGTGCCAGTAGTGGAGCGGGGGCCTCCTACAATGAGCAGTTCTTC	CASSGAGASYNEQFF
TRBV10-3	NA	TRBJ2-5	15	TRBD2	TGTGCCATCAGTGATGCGGGAGGGGAGGGGGAGACCCAGTACTTC	CAISDAGGEGETQYF
TRBV4-1	once	TRBJ1-1	15	NA	TGCGCCAGCAGCCACGGGAGGGGTTCTAACACTGAAGCTTTCTTT	CASSHGRGSNTEAFF
TRBV11-1	NA	TRBJ2-2	18	TRBD1	TGTGCCAGCAGCTTGACCGGGACAGGGGCCCCGAACACCGGGGAGCTGTTTTTT	CASSLTGTGAPNTGELFF
TRBV7-2	once	TRBJ2-1	15	TRBD2	TGTGCCAGCAGCTTAGCGGGAGGGCCTTTAAATGAGCAGTTCTTC	CASSLAGGPLNEQFF
TRBV2	NA	TRBJ1-1	12	NA	TGTGCCAGCAGGACAGGTAGAACTGAAGCTTTCTTT	CASRTGRTEAFF
TRBV30	NA	TRBJ1-1	12	TRBD1	TGTGCCTGGAGGGCAGGGGGCACTGAAGCTTTCTTT	CAWRAGGTEAFF
TRBV2	NA	TRBJ1-3	14	NA	TGTGCCAAAACGGACGGGAGCTCTGGAAACACCATATATTTT	CAKTDGSSGNTIYF
TRBV6-1	NA	TRBJ1-3	14	NA	TGTGCCAGCAGTGGTTCGGGATCTGGAAACACCATATATTTT	CASSGSGSGNTIYF
TRBV6-1	NA	TRBJ1-3	14	NA	TGTGCCAGCAGTGTATGGACAGCTGGAAACACCATATATTTT	CASSVWTAGNTIYF
TRBV5-6	NA	TRBJ2-7	15	NA	TGTGCCAGCAGCCCGGGACTTTTCGTAACCTACGAGCAGTACTTC	CASSPGLFVTYEQYF
TRBV28	NA	TRBJ1-4	14	NA	TGTGCCACCTCGGGCTCGGGAGGAAATGAAAAACTGTTTTTT	CATSGSGGNEKLFF
TRBV19	NA	TRBJ2-7	15	TRBD2	TGTGCCAGTAACCCCGGGACTAGCGGCTCCTACGAGCAGTACTTC	CASNPGTSGSYEQYF
TRBV5-1	NA	TRBJ2-7	15	NA	TGCGCCAGCAGCTTTCGGGGAGCGATAAAGGACGAGCAGTACTTC	CASSFRGAIKDEQYF
TRBV7-2	NA	TRBJ1-1	15	NA	TGTGCCAGCAGCTTATTCAGGGATCAGGGCACTGAAGCTTTCTTT	CASSLFRDQGTEAFF
TRBV5-1	NA	TRBJ2-5	12	NA	TGCGCCAGCAGCTGGAGCCAAGAGACCCAGTACTTC	CASSWSQETQYF
TRBV9	NA	TRBJ2-1	17	TRBD1	TGTGCCAGCAGCTCCCAGGGACAGGGCCCTCCCTACAATGAGCAGTTCTTC	CASSSQGQGPPYNEQFF
TRBV21-1	NA	TRBJ2-1	15	NA	TGTGCCAGCAGCTTCATGAGGCATCTTTACAATGAGCAGTTCTTC	CASSFMRHLYNEQFF
TRBV9	NA	TRBJ2-1	15	NA	TGTGCCAGCAGCCCCATAGCGGAAAACTACAATGAGCAGTTCTTC	CASSPIAENYNEQFF
TRBV13	NA	TRBJ2-1	15	TRBD1	TGTGCCAGCCGCTCCCACAGGGGCCCCTACAATGAGCAGTTCTTC	CASRSHRGPYNEQFF
TRBV25-1	NA	TRBJ1-3	13	TRBD1	TGTGCCAGTTCCACAGGGGTCGGAAACACCATATATTTT	CASSTGVGNTIYF
TRBV5-4	NA	TRBJ1-2	13	NA	TGTGCCAGCAGCTTGGCAGGGCTCTATGGCTACACCTTC	CASSLAGLYGYTF
TRBV11-2	NA	TRBJ2-3	16	TRBD2	TGTGCCAGCAGCCCTGCCCTGGGGGAGGGGACAGATACGCAGTATTTT	CASSPALGEGTDTQYF
TRBV7-9	NA	TRBJ2-7	14	NA	TGTGCCAGCAGCTCATTTAATCCAGGCTACGAGCAGTACTTC	CASSSFNPGYEQYF